The 5 T cell receptor beta chains below were found in one sample sequenced in a study of OX40 agonist ivuxolimab in advanced cancers. Libraries were prepared by immunoSEQ multiplex PCR; TCRdb keeps only in-frame clonotypes and omits some of them. Among about 41,000 clones, 81% were seen once, and the ten largest hold over 2.5%. The sequences come from CD4+ or CD8+ T cells sorted from blood, collected in a trial of the OX40 agonist ivuxolimab. These receptors all come from an adult with an advanced solid tumor such as melanoma, head and neck, liver or kidney cancer.

This chain connects TRBV27 to TRBJ2-1; D is possibly TRBD2 (6 bases). Germline CDR1 reads MNHEY; CDR2 reads SMNVEV (reference sequence). V was shortened by 5 bases and J by 2 bases, with 16 bases between the two germline ends. The length of the CDR3 is 16 residues. This CDR3 reads CASSATSFGAYNEQFF. The CDR3 bases are TGTGCCAGCAGTGCCACTAGCTTCGGTGCCTACAATGAGCAGTTCTTC.

The chain carries TRBV7-6 and TRBJ2-2; 7 positions agree with TRBD1. CDR1 and CDR2 (germline): SGHVS, FNYEAQ. V trimming: 0 bases; J trimming: 1 base; junction bases outside the gene matches: 5. This CDR3 has 17 amino acids. CDR3 loop: CASSLAGGAVNTGELFF. CDR3 bases: TGTGCCAGCAGCTTAGCAGGGGGCGCCGTGAACACCGGGGAGCTGTTTTTT.

This clone occurred once. CDR3 DNA sequence: TGTGCCAGCAGCCAAGACCGGTTAGGACTAGCGGGAGAGAATGAGCAGTTCTTC. Its translation is CASSQDRLGLAGENEQFF. The chain combines TRBV4-2 with TRBJ2-1, with 13 nucleotides matching TRBD2. Germline CDR1 and CDR2: LGHNA and YNFKEQ. This CDR3 region has 18 residues. V lost 0 bases to trimming and J lost 7 bases; unmatched junction nucleotides: 9.

J is TRBJ1-2 and V is TRBV21-1; the table names TRBD1, a call not compared with the DNA. TRBV21-1 corresponds to a pseudogene. The CDR3 is 14 residues long. The CDR3 sequence: CASGRGDREHGYTF. Here the CDR3 DNA reads TGTGCCAGCGGCAGGGGGGACAGGGAACATGGCTACACCTTC.

V gene TRBV7-3 combines with J gene TRBJ2-5, with a weak D call TRBD2 (5 bases). Germline CDR1 and CDR2: SGHTA and FQGTGA. The CDR3 totals 14 residues. V lost 5 bases and J 7 bases, leaving 17 bases between the germline ends. CDR3 nucleotide sequence: TGTGCCAGCAGCAACCGCGAGGGTCGGGGGACCCAGTACTTC. Its translation is CASSNREGRGTQYF.